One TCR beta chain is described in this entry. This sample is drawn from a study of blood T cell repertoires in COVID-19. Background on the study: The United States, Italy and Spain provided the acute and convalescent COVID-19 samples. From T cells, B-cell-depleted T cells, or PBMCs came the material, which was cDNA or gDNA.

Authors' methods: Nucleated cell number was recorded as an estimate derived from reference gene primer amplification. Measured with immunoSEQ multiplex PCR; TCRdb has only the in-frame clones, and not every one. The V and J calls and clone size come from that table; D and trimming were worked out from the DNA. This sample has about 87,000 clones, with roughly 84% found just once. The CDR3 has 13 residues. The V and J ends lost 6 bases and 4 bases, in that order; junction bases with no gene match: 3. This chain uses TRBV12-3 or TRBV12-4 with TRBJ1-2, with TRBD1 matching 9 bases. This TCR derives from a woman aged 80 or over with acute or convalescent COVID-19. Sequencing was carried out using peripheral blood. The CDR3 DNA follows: TGTGCCAGCAGAGGGGGACAGGGCTATGGCTACACCTTC. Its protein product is CASRGGQGYGYTF.